One sample yielded the 32 T cell receptor beta chains listed below, sequenced in a study of OX40 agonist ivuxolimab in advanced cancers. The assay was immunoSEQ multiplex PCR, and TCRdb's table has in-frame clones only and misses some. The sample lists roughly 70,000 clones; about 85% were seen once. The sample was CD4+ or CD8+ T cells sorted from blood, taken in a trial of the OX40 agonist ivuxolimab. The receptors stem from an adult with an advanced solid tumor such as melanoma, head and neck, liver or kidney cancer.

V and J are TRBV5-1 and TRBJ2-7, with 7 positions matching TRBD2. The germline V gene has CDR1 SGHRS and CDR2 YFSETQ. The J segment lost 0 bases and the V segment lost 4 bases, leaving 7 bases of the junction unmatched. This CDR3 is built from 15 residues. The CDR3 loop reads CASSIGLDRSYEQYF. The CDR3 nucleotides read TGCGCCAGCAGCATTGGACTAGATCGCTCCTACGAGCAGTACTTC.

The chain links TRBV21-1 to TRBJ1-2; the table calls TRBD1, which could not be checked here. TRBV21-1 is a recognized pseudogene. The CDR3 has 15 residues. The CDR3 coding sequence is TGTGCCAGCAGCAAAGTTTGGGCAGGGCCCTATGGCTACACCTTC. Amino acid sequence: CASSKVWAGPYGYTF.

The chain has TRBV5-1 and TRBJ2-1; D may be TRBD2 (5 bases). Deletions cut 4 bases from V and 8 bases from J, with 22 bases between. The CDR3 runs 16 residues. CDR1 and CDR2 from the germline V gene are SGHRS and YFSETQ. The CDR3 DNA sequence: TGCGCCAGCAGCCTCGGGCGGGCTACCCCCTCTGATGAGCAGTTCTTC. Translating it yields CASSLGRATPSDEQFF.

This chain uses TRBV5-1 with TRBJ2-7; TRBD1 matches at 7 bases. With 0 bases clipped from V and 5 bases from J, the junction kept 11 bases outside the gene matches. This CDR3 contains 16 residues. Germline loops: CDR1 SGHRS, CDR2 YFSETQ. CDR3 in amino acids: CASSLDALTGTDEQYF. The DNA for the CDR3 is TGCGCCAGCAGCTTGGACGCTTTGACAGGGACGGACGAGCAGTACTTC.

V usage is TRBV5-1 and J usage is TRBJ2-7; the match to TRBD1 covers 8 bases. Trimming removed 4 bases from V and 0 bases from J; junction bases left unmatched: 6. CDR1 is SGHRS, CDR2 YFSETQ, per germline. The length of the CDR3 is 15 residues. CDR3 region: CASSQPGTGSYEQYF. CDR3 in DNA: TGCGCCAGCAGCCAACCCGGGACAGGCTCCTACGAGCAGTACTTC.

This clone was found once. V is TRBV18 and J is TRBJ1-1; D call uncertain. Germline V gene sequence: CDR1 KGHSH, CDR2 LQKENI. V shed 0 bases and J shed 6 bases, with 14 bases lying between them. This CDR3 contains 15 residues. For the CDR3, the DNA is TGTGCCAGCTCACCACCGGTCGGGGTTAAAGCTGAAGCTTTCTTT. It codes for CASSPPVGVKAEAFF.

The genes are TRBV5-5 and TRBJ2-2; D not resolved. CDR1 is SGHKS, CDR2 YYEKEE, per germline (reference sequence). V dropped 4 bases and J dropped 0 bases, with 16 bases sitting between them. This CDR3 contains 17 residues. The CDR3, as DNA: TGTGCCAGCAGCCCCTGGTTTAGTAGGGCGAACACCGGGGAGCTGTTTTTT. Translation: CASSPWFSRANTGELFF.

The table lists this clone with a few counts. The rearrangement links TRBV7-2 to TRBJ2-5; TRBD2 matches 9 bases. V lost 5 bases and J lost 4; bases outside the gene matches: 8. The CDR3 totals 15 residues. CDR1 is SGHTA and CDR2 is FQGNSA in the germline V gene. CDR3 in amino acids: CASSRVREGRETQYF. DNA for the CDR3: TGTGCCAGCAGCCGGGTGCGGGAGGGCCGAGAGACCCAGTACTTC.

The V call is TRBV18, the J call TRBJ2-7; TRBD1 aligns across 9 bases. J was trimmed by 2 bases and V by 3 bases; bases with no gene match: 14. Germline CDR1 and CDR2: KGHSH and LQKENI. The CDR3 is 18 amino acids. The CDR3 reads CASSPLRTGEIRTYEQYF. In nucleotides, the CDR3 is TGTGCCAGCTCACCTCTTCGGACAGGGGAGATTAGGACCTACGAGCAGTACTTC.

This chain connects TRBV28 to TRBJ2-2, with TRBD2 matching 7 bases. The V gene end was trimmed by 3 bases and the J gene end by 6 bases; junction bases not matched to a gene: 10. The CDR3 runs to 16 residues. Germline CDR1 is MDHEN and CDR2 is SYDVKM. This CDR3 is CASSFMGGLVAGELFF. The CDR3 nucleotides are TGTGCCAGCAGTTTCATGGGAGGGTTGGTTGCCGGGGAGCTGTTTTTT. The full variable domain, its missing parts supplied by reference TRBV28 and TRBJ2-2, is DVKVTQSSRYLVKRTGEKVFLECVQDMDHENMFWYRQDPGLGLRLIYFSYDVKMKEKGDIPEGYSVSREKKERFSLILESASTNQTSMYLCASSFMGGLVAGELFFGEGSRLTVL.

The J gene is TRBJ1-3, the V gene TRBV28; D is ambiguous. Between the trimmed V and J ends, which lost 6 bases and 2 bases, there was a span of 8 bases. CDR1 and CDR2 (germline): MDHEN, SYDVKM. There are 13 residues in the CDR3. DNA of the CDR3: TGTGCCAGCAGAGTTACACCTGGAAACACCATATATTTT. It translates to CASRVTPGNTIYF.

This clone was counted only a few times. Here the CDR3 reads CASSSSRDRVNQPQHF. The DNA for the CDR3 is TGTGCCAGTAGTTCCTCCCGGGACAGGGTTAATCAGCCCCAGCATTTT. The V and J genes are TRBV19 and TRBJ1-5; 9 bases agree with TRBD1. The CDR3 has 16 amino acids. CDR1 is LNHDA, CDR2 SQIVND, per germline (reference sequence). With V trimmed by 5 bases and J by 4 bases, 9 bases remained unmatched.

The gene calls are TRBV5-4 and TRBJ1-2; 7 nucleotides line up with TRBD1. The CDR3 covers 15 residues. Germline V CDR1 and CDR2: SGHNT, YYREEE (reference sequence). For the CDR3, the DNA is TGTGCGACCAAGGAGGGGGCAGGGGGAAACTATGGCTACACCTTC. Its translation: CATKEGAGGNYGYTF. Looking up the rest from reference TRBV5-4 and TRBJ1-2 gives the full variable domain: ETGVTQSPTHLIKTRGQQVTLRCSSQSGHNTVSWYQQALGQGPQFIFQYYREEENGRGNFPPRFSGLQFPNYSSELNVNALELDDSALYLCATKEGAGGNYGYTFGSGTRLTVV.

This clone was seen once. V gene TRBV7-8 combines with J gene TRBJ2-4; D might be TRBD2 (5 bases). This CDR3 region has 17 residues. Germline V gene data show CDR1 as SGHVS and CDR2 as FQNEAQ. V was pared by 0 bases and J by 0 bases, with 12 bases between. Written as DNA, the CDR3 is TGTGCCAGCAGCTTAGCGTTAGGACTTCTAGCCAAAAACATTCAGTACTTC. Translated, it gives CASSLALGLLAKNIQYF.

The gene calls are TRBV21-1 and TRBJ2-5; no check of the table's D call, TRBD2, against the DNA was made. TRBV21-1 represents a pseudogene. The CDR3 has 16 residues. CDR3 nucleotide sequence: TGTGCCAGCAGCACAAGTGGACTAGCGGCGAAAGAGACCCAGTACTTC. It yields the protein CASSTSGLAAKETQYF.

V is TRBV6-5 and J is TRBJ1-6; D is possibly TRBD1 (5 bases). The CDR3 is made up of 15 amino acids. CDR1 is MNHEY and CDR2 is SVGAGI in the germline V gene. V lost 0 bases to trimming and J lost 6 bases, with 9 bases between them. In DNA form, the CDR3 reads TGTGCCAGCAGTTACTCTCGGACACCTAATTCACCCCTCCACTTT. Translation: CASSYSRTPNSPLHF.

This clone was seen only a few times. V and J are TRBV30 and TRBJ2-3, with 8 bases matching TRBD2. Trimming at V came to 7 bases and at J to 5 bases, leaving 5 bases not matched to a gene. CDR1 GTSNPN and CDR2 SVGIG come from the germline V gene (reference sequence). The CDR3 is 12 amino acids. CDR3 residues: CALTSGGDTQYF. In nucleotides, the CDR3 is TGTGCCTTAACTAGCGGAGGAGATACGCAGTATTTT. Drawing the rest from reference TRBV30 and TRBJ2-3, the complete variable domain is SQTIHQWPATLVQPVGSPLSLECTVEGTSNPNLYWYRQAAGRGLQLLFYSVGIGQISSEVPQNLSASRPQDRQFILSSKKLLLSDSGFYLCALTSGGDTQYFGPGTRLTVL.

The chain combines TRBV7-2 with TRBJ2-4; D is ambiguous. CDR1 is SGHTA and CDR2 is FQGNSA in the germline V gene. Trimming pared 9 bases from V and 6 bases from J, leaving 12 bases between. The CDR3 length is 12 residues. The CDR3 DNA follows: TGTGCCAGTACAATGGGCGGAAACATTCAGTACTTC. This sequence encodes CASTMGGNIQYF.

V usage is TRBV6-6 and J usage is TRBJ1-2, with TRBD1 as a possible D gene (5 bases). With 11 bases removed from V and 5 bases from J, the gap between germline ends came to 18 bases. Germline V gene data show CDR1 as MNHNY and CDR2 as SVGAGI (reference sequence). The CDR3 covers 13 residues. CDR3 nucleotide sequence: TGTGCCGGGGGGGATAGGGTCCGTTATGGCTACACCTTC. This gives the protein CAGGDRVRYGYTF.

The V gene is TRBV5-1, the J gene TRBJ2-7; tentatively, D is TRBD1 (6 bases). Trimming removed 5 bases from V and 1 base from J, with 13 bases in between. Germline CDR1 SGHRS, CDR2 YFSETQ. The CDR3 spans 14 residues. The CDR3 nucleotides are TGCGCCAGCAGTCAACAGGGATTGTCCTACGAGCAGTACTTC. The encoded protein is CASSQQGLSYEQYF.

V usage is TRBV5-1 and J usage is TRBJ1-6, with no clear D. Germline CDR1 SGHRS, CDR2 YFSETQ. The CDR3 contains 14 residues. Trimming took 0 bases from V and 8 from J, leaving 9 bases between them. In DNA, the CDR3 is TGCGCCAGCAGCTTGGCCGTCAGATATTCACCCCTCCACTTT. Encoded protein: CASSLAVRYSPLHF.

The chain carries TRBV27 and TRBJ2-2; 8 nucleotides match TRBD2. The germline V gene has CDR1 MNHEY and CDR2 SMNVEV (reference sequence). V was clipped by 5 bases and J by 7 bases; unmatched bases: 15. The CDR3 runs to 17 residues. The CDR3 is CASSPRSSGGGSGELFF. DNA for the CDR3: TGTGCCAGCAGTCCGCGGTCGAGCGGGGGAGGGAGCGGGGAGCTGTTTTTT.

This chain connects TRBV14 to TRBJ1-1; no reliable D call. Between the trimmed V and J ends, which lost 0 bases and 6 bases, there was a span of 11 bases. CDR1 and CDR2 from the germline V gene are SGHDN and FVKESK. The CDR3 extends over 14 amino acids. This chain's CDR3 is CASSQELRGAEAFF. CDR3 bases: TGTGCCAGCAGCCAAGAGCTTCGCGGCGCTGAAGCTTTCTTT.

CDR3 in amino acids: CASSLPPASGRAYEQYF. DNA of the CDR3: TGTGCCAGCAGTTTACCCCCCGCTAGCGGGAGGGCCTACGAGCAGTACTTC. V usage is TRBV27 and J usage is TRBJ2-7; 12 bases line up with TRBD2. Germline-derived CDR1 and CDR2 are MNHEY and SMNVEV (reference sequence). The CDR3 has 17 residues. Trimming cost V 2 bases and J 2 bases; bases outside gene matches: 7.

This chain links TRBV5-6 with TRBJ1-6; D gene uncertain. CDR3 length: 15 residues. Germline V gene lookup returns CDR1 SGHDT and CDR2 YYEEEE. V shed 4 bases and J shed 10 bases, with 18 bases lying between them. The CDR3 bases are TGTGCCAGCAGCCCCCGGGGAGGGCTTCGGTCACCCCTCCACTTT. Translated, it gives CASSPRGGLRSPLHF.

The V call is TRBV28, the J call TRBJ2-2; D call uncertain. The CDR3 is 14 residues long. Between the trimmed V and J ends, which lost 1 base and 5 bases, there was a span of 8 bases. From germline, CDR1 is MDHEN and CDR2 SYDVKM. CDR3 sequence (DNA): TGTGCCAGCAGTTTATTAACTGGGACCGGGGAGCTGTTTTTT. Its protein is CASSLLTGTGELFF.

Turning to this clone: One junction end does not reproduce the germline sequence, and a read error may be involved. In the same sample, other DNA sequences code for this CDR3. The chain couples TRBV19 to TRBJ1-5; 10 bases are shared with TRBD1. The CDR3 has 14 residues. Germline-derived CDR1 and CDR2 are LNHDA and SQIVND (reference sequence). The CDR3 loop reads CASSMGQGNQPQHF. For the CDR3, the DNA is TGCGCCAGTAGTATGGGACAGGGGAATCAGCCCCAGCATTTT.

V usage is TRBV12-2 and J usage is TRBJ2-7; no DNA check was done on the table's D call, TRBD2. TRBV12-2 is listed as a pseudogene. CDR3 length: 13 residues. The chain's CDR3 is CASRLKRGYEQYF. The DNA for the CDR3 is TGTGCAAGTCGCTTAAAACGGGGTTACGAGCAGTACTTC.

The V gene is TRBV7-2, the J gene TRBJ2-7; weak D call: TRBD2 (5 bases). This CDR3 spans 10 amino acids. Germline V gives CDR1 SGHTA, CDR2 FQGNSA. Trimming shortened V by 4 bases and J by 12 bases, and 10 bases separated the two germline ends. The CDR3 region has the DNA TGTGCCAGCAGCTCGGGATCCCTGTACTTC. This translates into CASSSGSLYF.

This chain joins TRBV18 and TRBJ1-5, with 7 nucleotides matching TRBD1. The trim removed 2 bases at V and 6 bases at J, leaving 4 bases unmatched. Germline loops: CDR1 KGHSH, CDR2 LQKENI. CDR3 length equals 14 residues. The CDR3 reads CASSPAGGRQPQHF. CDR3 nucleotides: TGTGCCAGCTCACCAGCAGGGGGTCGTCAGCCCCAGCATTTT.

The V and J genes are TRBV6-5 and TRBJ2-1; 7 bases line up with TRBD2. V shed 4 bases and J 0 bases; nucleotides not matched to a gene: 6. From germline, CDR1 is MNHEY and CDR2 SVGAGI. The CDR3 contains 16 residues. The CDR3 loop is CASSLERDPSYNEQFF. CDR3 sequence (DNA): TGTGCCAGCAGTTTAGAGCGGGACCCCTCCTACAATGAGCAGTTCTTC.

This chain connects TRBV5-6 to TRBJ2-2; no definite D call. The V gene lost 1 base and the J gene lost 4 bases, with 14 bases spanning the gap. The germline V gene encodes CDR1 SGHDT and CDR2 YYEEEE. This CDR3 comprises 16 residues. CDR3 sequence reads: CASSLLSTALTGELFF. The CDR3 nucleotides are TGTGCCAGCAGCTTGTTGTCCACAGCTCTCACCGGGGAGCTGTTTTTT.